The clone carrying this T cell receptor (beta chain) was detected only a few times. TCRdb re-called the RT-PCR reads with MiXCR, one entry per CDR3 protein. Found here are roughly 200,000 distinct CDR3 sequences, about 37% of them singletons; the top ten hold approximately 10%. The source of the sample is a study of patients and donors after allogeneic stem cell transplantation. Looked up from germline, CDR1 is LGHNA and CDR2 is YNFKEQ. CDR3 length equals 15 residues. The junction had 4 bases not matched to a gene; V was cut back by 0 bases and J by 7 bases. J is TRBJ1-5 and V is TRBV4-2, with 9 bases that match TRBD1. This receptor was obtained from a human donor who was either an allogeneic HSCT recipient or a stem cell or donor lymphocyte infusion donor (not recorded which). It is not recorded whose cells these are; they may come from a transplant donor. The sample consisted of blood, either unsorted or a sorted T cell fraction (not recorded which). The CDR3 DNA reads TGTGCCAGCAGCCAAGAGGGGACAGGGCCCCAGCCCCAGCATTTT. This translates into CASSQEGTGPQPQHF.